This paragraph covers one T cell receptor beta chain sequence. The record originates from a study of blood T cell repertoires in COVID-19. Repertoires were generated with immunoSEQ multiplex PCR, while TCRdb's copy carries only in-frame clones and drops some. This table has roughly 250,000 clones, 70% to 90% appearing once. This clonotype was obtained from a woman aged 35 to 49 with acute or convalescent COVID-19. Sequenced sample: peripheral blood.

The CDR3 reads CASSSGPRTEAFF. The CDR3 DNA follows: TGTGCCAGCAGTTCAGGGCCGCGAACTGAAGCTTTCTTT. The chain is built from TRBV6-5 and TRBJ1-1; D perhaps matches TRBD1 (5 bases). In germline, CDR1 is MNHEY, CDR2 SVGAGI. This CDR3 contains 13 residues. With 4 bases removed from V and 5 bases from J, the gap between germline ends came to 11 bases.